The 15 T cell receptor beta chains in this list originate from one sample, sequenced in a study of cytomegalovirus exposure and HLA in healthy donors. Sequencing was performed with immunoSEQ multiplex PCR; in TCRdb, only in-frame clones are kept and a portion is missing. Among roughly 330,000 clones listed, approximately 86% were seen once. The source material was PBMCs. Receptors were obtained from a woman under 40 in good health and CMV-seropositive.

The J gene is TRBJ2-7, the V gene TRBV6-6, with TRBD2 as a possible D gene (6 bases). The germline V gene has CDR1 MNHNY and CDR2 SVGAGI (reference sequence). Deletions cut 7 bases from V and 0 bases from J, with 13 bases between. The CDR3 runs to 14 residues. In DNA form, the CDR3 reads TGTGCCAGCACGGAGGGTCTTAGCTCCTACGAGCAGTACTTC. Its protein is CASTEGLSSYEQYF.

This clone was counted a single time. This same CDR3 is encoded by further DNA sequences in the sample. This rearrangement joins TRBV7-9 to TRBJ1-5; TRBD1 might be the D (6 bases). From germline, CDR1 is SEHNR and CDR2 FQNEAQ (reference sequence). The CDR3 length is 15 residues. Between the trimmed V and J ends, which lost 1 base and 1 base, there was a span of 8 bases. The chain's CDR3 is CASSLDRGSNQPQHF. The DNA for the CDR3 is TGTGCCAGCAGCTTAGATAGGGGGAGCAATCAGCCCCAGCATTTT.

V is TRBV25-1 and J is TRBJ1-2; the match to TRBD1 covers 10 bases. Germline V lookup: CDR1 MGHDK, CDR2 SYGVNS. The CDR3 is 15 amino acids. V was pared by 0 bases and J by 7 bases, with 5 bases of the junction left unmatched. CDR3 in amino acids: CASSEYKGQGSGYTF. CDR3 DNA sequence: TGTGCCAGCAGTGAATACAAGGGACAGGGGAGTGGCTACACCTTC.

The DNA for the CDR3 is TGTGCCTGCCGAGGGTCCTCTGGAAACACCATATATTTT. Translating it yields CACRGSSGNTIYF. The chain carries TRBV6-5 and TRBJ1-3, with unresolved D. CDR3 size: 13 residues. The germline V gene has CDR1 MNHEY and CDR2 SVGAGI. The V gene lost 11 bases and the J gene lost 0 bases, with 11 bases spanning the gap.

V usage is TRBV7-2 and J usage is TRBJ2-7, with 8 bases aligning to TRBD1. The CDR3 spans 14 residues. V trimming: 3 bases; J trimming: 4 bases; junction bases outside the gene matches: 5. Germline CDR1 SGHTA, CDR2 FQGNSA. The CDR3 loop reads CASSFGQGIYEQYF. The CDR3 DNA reads as TGTGCCAGCAGCTTTGGACAGGGTATTTACGAGCAGTACTTC. Filled out from reference TRBV7-2 and TRBJ2-7, the complete variable domain reads GAGVSQSPSNKVTEKGKDVELRCDPISGHTALYWYRQSLGQGLEFLIYFQGNSAPDKSGLPSDRFSAERTGGSVSTLTIQRTQQEDSAVYLCASSFGQGIYEQYFGPGTRLTVT.

V is TRBV5-1 and J is TRBJ1-4; D remains ambiguous. The CDR3 spans 15 residues. Trimming removed 1 base at V and 2 bases at J, with 9 bases between. Per the germline V gene, CDR1 is SGHRS and CDR2 is YFSETQ. The CDR3 DNA reads as TGCGCCAGCAGCTTGTCGGACTGGACTAATGAAAAACTGTTTTTT. This translates into CASSLSDWTNEKLFF.

The chain couples TRBV15 to TRBJ2-5; 8 bases fit TRBD1. V shed 3 bases, J shed 5 bases, and the junction held 8 bases outside the gene matches. The length of the CDR3 is 15 residues. Germline V gene lookup returns CDR1 LNHNV and CDR2 YYDKDF (reference sequence). The CDR3 DNA is TGTGCCACCAGCAGTTCGACAGGGGCGGGGGAGACCCAGTACTTC. Translation: CATSSSTGAGETQYF.

The V gene is TRBV4-1, the J gene TRBJ2-5; D is tentatively TRBD1 or TRBD2 (5 bases each). CDR1 and CDR2 from the germline V gene are MGHRA and YSYEKL. V lost 0 bases and J 1 base, leaving 15 bases between the germline ends. The CDR3 contains 17 residues. The CDR3 sequence: CASSQDYAGTLQETQYF. The CDR3 bases are TGCGCCAGCAGCCAAGATTATGCAGGGACCCTCCAAGAGACCCAGTACTTC.

The J gene is TRBJ1-2, the V gene TRBV6-6; D is undetermined. The germline V gene has CDR1 MNHNY and CDR2 SVGAGI (reference sequence). The CDR3 extends over 14 amino acids. Trimming took 6 bases from V and 0 from J, leaving 11 bases between them. CDR3 coding DNA: TGTGCCAGCAGCCCCCTCATGTCTAACTATGGCTACACCTTC. This codes for CASSPLMSNYGYTF.

The chain carries TRBV5-1 and TRBJ1-1; no firm D call. This CDR3 contains 12 residues. Germline lookup yields CDR1 SGHRS and CDR2 YFSETQ. The V end was cut by 4 bases, the J end by 5 bases, with 9 bases between. The CDR3 nucleotides are TGCGCCAGCAGCGCCGTGGGGACTGAAGCTTTCTTT. Amino acid sequence: CASSAVGTEAFF.

The rearrangement uses TRBV27 and TRBJ2-2; D is perhaps TRBD1 or TRBD2 (6 bases each). V lost 3 bases and J 6 bases, leaving 23 bases between the germline ends. This CDR3 is 18 amino acids long. Germline V gene data show CDR1 as MNHEY and CDR2 as SMNVEV (reference sequence). Here the CDR3 reads CASSFLSVGGLRAGELFF. The CDR3 DNA reads as TGTGCCAGCAGTTTTCTCTCAGTTGGGGGGCTAAGGGCCGGGGAGCTGTTTTTT.

The gene calls are TRBV6-4 and TRBJ2-3; TRBD2 aligns across 10 bases. Germline CDR1 MRHNA, CDR2 SNTAGT. This CDR3 spans 16 amino acids. V gave up 4 bases and J gave up 3 bases; unmatched junction bases: 7. CDR3 sequence: CASSVSSGSATDTQYF. Written as DNA, the CDR3 is TGTGCCAGCAGTGTATCTAGCGGGAGTGCTACAGATACGCAGTATTTT.

This clone was seen once. This chain uses TRBV28 with TRBJ1-5, with D possibly matching TRBD1 (5 bases). The V and J ends lost 5 bases and 7 bases respectively, with 24 bases between them. Germline CDR1 and CDR2: MDHEN and SYDVKM. The CDR3 extends over 17 amino acids. CDR3 bases: TGTGCCAGCAGTCAAAAGATCCCAGGCGGGACCCAACAGCCCCAGCATTTT. This codes for CASSQKIPGGTQQPQHF.

The chain combines TRBV18 with TRBJ1-1, with TRBD1 identical over 8 bases. Germline CDR1 reads KGHSH; CDR2 reads LQKENI. The V and J ends lost 0 bases and 0 bases, in that order; junction bases with no gene match: 21. The CDR3 is 22 amino acids. The CDR3 loop is CASSPPFFLRRRQGNLNTEAFF. CDR3 bases: TGTGCCAGCTCACCACCGTTTTTCCTTAGACGCCGACAGGGGAATTTGAACACTGAAGCTTTCTTT.

This chain uses TRBV18 with TRBJ2-3, with a weak D call TRBD1 (6 bases). Between the trimmed V and J ends, which lost 3 bases and 0 bases, there was a span of 13 bases. CDR3 size: 16 residues. CDR1 is KGHSH and CDR2 is LQKENI in the germline V gene. CDR3 nucleotide sequence: TGTGCCAGCTCACCCACACAGGGTAGGAGCACAGATACGCAGTATTTT. Amino acid sequence: CASSPTQGRSTDTQYF.